The T cell receptor (beta chain) under discussion was sequenced for a study of cytomegalovirus exposure and HLA in healthy donors (dated by TCRdb to about 2017). Background for the entire study: The 700 or so repertoires of the first cohort and the 120 validation repertoires were produced on the same platform, according to a later analysis. High-throughput TCR immunosequencing, statistical association of individual TCRs with disease status, and machine learning were combined to predict cytomegalovirus infection status. The study was designed to test whether signatures of past pathogen exposure could be identified by cataloging public T cell receptors. A separate validation cohort of roughly 120 different subjects was used in addition to the 666-subject first cohort. The full study reports these points: The study gave a list of about 170 TCR beta chains associated with cytomegalovirus. A later analysis had no HLA typing for the validation cohort, so co-occurrence there was scored across all 110 or so repertoires. In vitro tests confirmed that a few of the cytomegalovirus-associated TCR beta chains recognize cytomegalovirus antigens. The authors suggested that the approach could potentially be generalized to other disease states and immunological phenotypes. Of the cluster scores, around 95% were above 0 in a later analysis, which found that TCRs clustered in the first cohort also tended to co-occur in the 120 validation repertoires. Most TCR sequences were observed very rarely across donors, whereas some public TCRs were present in many individuals. Cytomegalovirus status was reported to be diagnosed by the classifier with high specificity and sensitivity in both the original and validation cohorts.

Separate from the approximately 700-subject first cohort, the validation cohort of 120 subjects was the group to which the donors belonged. Library preparation was by the immunoSEQ multiplex PCR assay. The authors' analysis ran thus. A statistical classification framework was developed to diagnose cytomegalovirus status using the catalog of TCR beta chain sequences. TCRdb retrieved this table from immuneACCESS and kept in-frame rearrangements only. Not all clones are present; in checked studies, unresolved V genes account for under half, and no reason is known for the remainder. The V and J calls and clone size come from that table; D and trimming were worked out from the DNA. The sample includes about 240,000 clones, with approximately 84% observed a single time. 1.2% of the sample comes from the top ten. The germline V gene yields SGHDT for CDR1 and YYEEEE for CDR2. V is reduced by 4 bases and J by 8 bases, leaving a spacing of 15 bases between them. The CDR3 runs 14 residues from the cysteine to the phenylalanine. Kept here is only the CDR3 DNA, which spans 42 bases and is read in frame from base 1.

As concerns this clone: No antigen is known for it. Within one base of it there is no much larger clone, and no base qualities were kept.

The chain is assembled from TRBV5-6 and TRBJ1-4, and the D gene may be TRBD1, 5 bases matching. This TCR derives from a woman aged 30 to 39 in good health and CMV-seropositive. The sequencing input was PBMCs. The DNA sequence is as follows: TGTGCCAGCAGCCCGGGACCAGGAGGGGAAAAACTGTTTTTT. This is translated as CASSPGPGGEKLFF.